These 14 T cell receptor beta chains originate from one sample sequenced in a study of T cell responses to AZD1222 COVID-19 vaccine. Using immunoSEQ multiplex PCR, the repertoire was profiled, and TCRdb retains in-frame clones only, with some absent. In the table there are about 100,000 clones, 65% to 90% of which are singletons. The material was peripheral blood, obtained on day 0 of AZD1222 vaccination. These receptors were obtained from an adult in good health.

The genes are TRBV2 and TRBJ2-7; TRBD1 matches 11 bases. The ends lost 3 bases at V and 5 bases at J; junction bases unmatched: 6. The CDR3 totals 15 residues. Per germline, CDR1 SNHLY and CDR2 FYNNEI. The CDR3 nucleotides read TGTGCCAGCAGTGATGTCGGACAGGGGGCTAACGAGCAGTACTTC. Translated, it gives CASSDVGQGANEQYF.

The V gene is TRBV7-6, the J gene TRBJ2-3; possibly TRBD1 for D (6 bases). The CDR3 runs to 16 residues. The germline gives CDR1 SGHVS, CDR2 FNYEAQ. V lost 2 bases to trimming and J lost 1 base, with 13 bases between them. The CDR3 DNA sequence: TGTGCCAGCAGCTTAATGTCCCGACAGGGCACAGATACGCAGTATTTT. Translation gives CASSLMSRQGTDTQYF.

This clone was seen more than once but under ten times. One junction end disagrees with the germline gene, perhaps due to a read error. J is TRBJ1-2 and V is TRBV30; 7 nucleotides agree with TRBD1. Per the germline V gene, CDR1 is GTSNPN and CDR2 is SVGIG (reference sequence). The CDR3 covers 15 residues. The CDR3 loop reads CAWSVPWDRPYRYTF. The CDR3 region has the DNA TGTGCCTGGAGTGTACCGTGGGACAGACCCTATCGCTACACCTTC.

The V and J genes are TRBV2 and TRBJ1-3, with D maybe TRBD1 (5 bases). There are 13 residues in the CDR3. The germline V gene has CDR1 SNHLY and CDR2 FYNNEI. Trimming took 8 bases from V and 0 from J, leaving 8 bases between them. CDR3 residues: CASGGNSGNTIYF. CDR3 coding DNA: TGTGCCAGCGGGGGGAACTCTGGAAACACCATATATTTT.

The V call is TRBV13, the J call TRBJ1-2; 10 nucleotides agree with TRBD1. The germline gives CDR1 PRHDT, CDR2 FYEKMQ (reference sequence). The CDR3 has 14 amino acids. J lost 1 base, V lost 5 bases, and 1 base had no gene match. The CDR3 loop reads CASSRDRGNYGYTF. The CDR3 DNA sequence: TGTGCCAGCAGCCGGGACAGGGGTAACTATGGCTACACCTTC.

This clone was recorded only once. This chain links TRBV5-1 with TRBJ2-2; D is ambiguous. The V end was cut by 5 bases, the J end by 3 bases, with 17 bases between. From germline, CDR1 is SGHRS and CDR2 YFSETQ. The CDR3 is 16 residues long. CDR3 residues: CASRERTGAYTGELFF. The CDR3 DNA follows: TGCGCCAGCAGGGAAAGAACCGGTGCGTACACCGGGGAGCTGTTTTTT.

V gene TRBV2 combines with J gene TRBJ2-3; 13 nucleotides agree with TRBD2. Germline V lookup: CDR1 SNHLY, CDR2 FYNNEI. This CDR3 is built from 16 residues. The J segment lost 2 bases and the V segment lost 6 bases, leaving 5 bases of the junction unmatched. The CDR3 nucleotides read TGTGCCAGCAGCGCCACTAGCGGGGGGGCCACAGATACGCAGTATTTT. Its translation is CASSATSGGATDTQYF.

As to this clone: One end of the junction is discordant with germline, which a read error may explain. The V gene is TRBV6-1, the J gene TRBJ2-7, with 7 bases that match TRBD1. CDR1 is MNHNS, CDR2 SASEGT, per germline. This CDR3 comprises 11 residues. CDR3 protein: CASSEIGTVHF. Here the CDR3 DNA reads TGTGCCAGCAGTGAGATTGGGACAGTGCACTTC.

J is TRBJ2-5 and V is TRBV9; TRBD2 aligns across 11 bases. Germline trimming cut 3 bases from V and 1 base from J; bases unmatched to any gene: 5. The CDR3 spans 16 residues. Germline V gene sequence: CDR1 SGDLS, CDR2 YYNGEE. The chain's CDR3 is CASSELAGGIQETQYF. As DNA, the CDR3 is TGTGCCAGCAGCGAATTAGCGGGAGGGATCCAAGAGACCCAGTACTTC.

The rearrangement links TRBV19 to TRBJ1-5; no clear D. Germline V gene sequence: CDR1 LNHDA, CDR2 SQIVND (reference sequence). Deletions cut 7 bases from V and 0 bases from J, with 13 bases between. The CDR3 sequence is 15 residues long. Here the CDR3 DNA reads TGTGCCAGTAAGGAGCGATCTAATAGCAATCAGCCCCAGCATTTT. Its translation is CASKERSNSNQPQHF.

The CDR3 bases are TGTGCCAGCAGCCATCTTGCGGGAGCGGGCACCGGGGAGCTGTTTTTT. Protein product: CASSHLAGAGTGELFF. V usage is TRBV3-1 (or the pseudogene TRBV3-2) and J usage is TRBJ2-2; the match to TRBD2 covers 7 bases. The J segment lost 4 bases and the V segment lost 3 bases, leaving 8 bases of the junction unmatched. This CDR3 region has 16 residues. Germline CDR1 is LGHDT and CDR2 is YNNKEL (reference sequence).

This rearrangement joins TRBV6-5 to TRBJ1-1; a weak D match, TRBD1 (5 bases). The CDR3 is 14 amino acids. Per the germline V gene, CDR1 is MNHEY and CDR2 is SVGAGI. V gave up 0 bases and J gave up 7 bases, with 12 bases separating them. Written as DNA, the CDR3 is TGTGCCAGCAGTTACTCAGGGGCTAGAGGTGAAGCTTTCTTT. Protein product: CASSYSGARGEAFF.

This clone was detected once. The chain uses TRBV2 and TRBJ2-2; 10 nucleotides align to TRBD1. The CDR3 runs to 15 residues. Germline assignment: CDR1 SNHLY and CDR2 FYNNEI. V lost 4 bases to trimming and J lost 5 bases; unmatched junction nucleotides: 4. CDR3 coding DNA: TGTGCCAGCAGTGGACAGGGGGCTAGTACCGGGGAGCTGTTTTTT. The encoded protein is CASSGQGASTGELFF. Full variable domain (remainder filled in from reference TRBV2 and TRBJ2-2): EPEVTQTPSHQVTQMGQEVILRCVPISNHLYFYWYRQILGQKVEFLVSFYNNEISEKSEIFDDQFSVERPDGSNFTLKIRSTKLEDSAMYFCASSGQGASTGELFFGEGSRLTVL.

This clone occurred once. The CDR3 reads CASSLEGQGADTQYF. Written as DNA, the CDR3 is TGTGCCAGCAGCTTAGAGGGACAGGGGGCAGATACGCAGTATTTT. The chain is built from TRBV11-2 and TRBJ2-3, with 11 bases identical to TRBD1. This CDR3 has 15 amino acids. With 0 bases clipped from V and 4 bases from J, the junction kept 0 bases outside the gene matches. Germline CDR1 reads SGHAT; CDR2 reads FQNNGV.